The entry below describes one TCR beta chain. Trimming at V came to 5 bases and at J to 4 bases, leaving 8 bases not matched to a gene. CDR1 and CDR2 (germline): SGHTA, FQGNSA. The CDR3 spans 15 residues. These data belong to a study of blood T cell repertoires in COVID-19. Repertoires were generated with immunoSEQ multiplex PCR, while TCRdb's copy carries only in-frame clones and drops some. The repertoire has roughly 99,000 clones, about 80% of them found once; the top ten carry 4% to 5.5%. The sequencing input was peripheral blood. The TCR sequence derives from a man in his 70s with acute or convalescent COVID-19. V gene TRBV7-2 combines with J gene TRBJ1-2; 9 nucleotides align to TRBD1. The CDR3 spells CASSDPGQGTYGYTF. As DNA, the CDR3 is TGTGCCAGCAGCGATCCGGGACAGGGAACCTATGGCTACACCTTC. The full variable domain, rest sourced from reference TRBV7-2 and TRBJ1-2, is GAGVSQSPSNKVTEKGKDVELRCDPISGHTALYWYRQSLGQGLEFLIYFQGNSAPDKSGLPSDRFSAERTGGSVSTLTIQRTQQEDSAVYLCASSDPGQGTYGYTFGSGTRLTVV.